This T cell receptor (beta chain) was captured by sequencing in a study of T cell repertoires in cytomegalovirus infection. On the study more broadly: Signatures in public TCR beta sequences pointed to both CMV infection and matching HLA type.

TCRdb called the reads again in MiXCR, with one record for every CDR3 protein. The table shows about 890,000 distinct CDR3 sequences, with approximately 32% occurring only once. Germline CDR1 reads LGHNA; CDR2 reads YSLEER. The CDR3 is 17 amino acids. For this clonotype: The antigen remains unidentified. The junction differs from germline at one of its ends, possibly a read error.

This TCR was recovered from a human donor in good health (CMV status not recorded). Some clones in this sample may be carry-over from other donors' samples. This specimen consisted of cultured CD8+ T cells from PBMCs, obtained from culture after CMV antigen stimulation. The rearrangement uses TRBV4-3 and TRBJ2-3, with TRBD2 identical over 14 bases. The CDR3 DNA follows: TGCGCCAGCGGCCAAGGGACTAGCGGGAGTAGCACAGATACGCAGTATTTT. This translates into CASGQGTSGSSTDTQYF.